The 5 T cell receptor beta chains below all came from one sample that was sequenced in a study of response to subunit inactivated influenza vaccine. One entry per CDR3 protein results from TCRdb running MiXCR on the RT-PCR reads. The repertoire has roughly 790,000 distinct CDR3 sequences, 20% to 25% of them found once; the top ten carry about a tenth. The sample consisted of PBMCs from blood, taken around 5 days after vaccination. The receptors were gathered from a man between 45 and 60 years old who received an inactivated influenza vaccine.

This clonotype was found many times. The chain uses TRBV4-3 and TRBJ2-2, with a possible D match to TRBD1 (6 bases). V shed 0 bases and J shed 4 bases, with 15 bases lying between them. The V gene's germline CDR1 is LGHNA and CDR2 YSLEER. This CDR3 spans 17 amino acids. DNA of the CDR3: TGCGCCAGCAGCCAAGAGCAGGGCAGGGGACGCACCGGGGAGCTGTTTTTT. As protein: CASSQEQGRGRTGELFF.

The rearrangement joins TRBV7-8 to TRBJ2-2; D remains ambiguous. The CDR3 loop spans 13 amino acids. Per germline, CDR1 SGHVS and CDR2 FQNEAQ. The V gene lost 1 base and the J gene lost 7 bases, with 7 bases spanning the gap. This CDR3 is CASSLDGYGELFF. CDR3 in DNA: TGTGCCAGCAGCTTAGACGGCTACGGGGAGCTGTTTTTT.

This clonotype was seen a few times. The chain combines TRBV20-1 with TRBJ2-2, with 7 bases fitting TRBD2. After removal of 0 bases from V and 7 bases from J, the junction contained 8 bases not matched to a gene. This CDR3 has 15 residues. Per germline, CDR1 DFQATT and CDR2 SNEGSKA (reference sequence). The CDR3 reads CSARDSAGAGGELFF. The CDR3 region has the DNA TGCAGTGCTAGAGATAGCGCGGGAGCTGGCGGGGAGCTGTTTTTT.

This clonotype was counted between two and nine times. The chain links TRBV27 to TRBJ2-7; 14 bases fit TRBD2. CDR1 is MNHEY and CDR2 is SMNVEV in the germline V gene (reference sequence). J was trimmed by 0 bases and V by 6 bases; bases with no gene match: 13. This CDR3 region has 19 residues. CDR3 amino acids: CASRRASGTSGSGSYEQYF. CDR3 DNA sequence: TGTGCCAGCAGACGGGCGTCCGGGACTAGCGGGAGTGGCTCCTACGAGCAGTACTTC.

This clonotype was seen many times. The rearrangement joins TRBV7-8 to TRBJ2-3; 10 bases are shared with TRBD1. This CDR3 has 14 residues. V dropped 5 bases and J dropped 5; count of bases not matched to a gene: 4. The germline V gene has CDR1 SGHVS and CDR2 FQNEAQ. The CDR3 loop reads CASSRDRGRDTQYF. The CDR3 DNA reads TGTGCCAGCAGCCGGGACAGGGGTAGAGATACGCAGTATTTT.